This TCR beta chain stems from a study of cytomegalovirus exposure and HLA in healthy donors. General study results and limits: Relative to the approximately 670-donor mean, N-insertions were reportedly fewer in an Asian-associated ancestry cluster in a later analysis.

The CDR3 sequence is 12 residues long. V was trimmed by 5 bases and J by 4 bases, leaving 5 bases between them. Germline assignment: CDR1 SEHNR and CDR2 FQNEAQ (reference sequence). Use of 60 Vbeta and 13 Jbeta primers characterized the PCR. Profiling relied on immunoSEQ multiplex PCR, and the TCRdb table lists in-frame clones only, not all of them. The data show roughly 200,000 clones, more than 65% seen once. Worth noting for this clone: Its antigen is currently unknown.

Sequencing was performed on PBMCs. J is TRBJ1-4 and V is TRBV7-9; D is unresolved. This receptor was identified in a man between 50 and 59 years old in good health and CMV-seronegative. The CDR3 DNA sequence: TGTGCCAGCAGCCCCATTAATGAAAAACTGTTTTTT. This encodes CASSPINEKLFF.